This T cell receptor (beta chain) is from a study of T cells after posttransplantation cyclophosphamide (dated by TCRdb to the mid-2010s). For the study in its entirety: Using TRB sequencing, the study followed how the T cell repertoire rebuilt after myeloablative bone marrow transplantation with posttransplantation cyclophosphamide given as GVHD prophylaxis. TRA and TRB clonality were tightly correlated in ten or so samples, so subsequent TCR analyses focused on TRB only. TRB sequencing was performed on blood from all 35 or so PTCy patients with 1-year posttransplant specimens. In 3 patients, up to about 3 additional blood samples taken between 2 and 5.2 years after transplant also underwent TRB sequencing, as did pretransplant blood from a handful of patients. Antigen receptor sequencing covered samples from roughly 35 PTCy-treated patients and approximately 15 of their related bone marrow donors. Public TRB sequences were searched against a database of over 3,600 sequences associated with responses to pathogens, tumor antigens, self-antigens and alloantigens. Study-level results and caveats: Across about 49 patients, TRB clonality was highly associated with recipient CMV seropositivity and CMV reactivation, and PTCy diversity was similar to diversity in CNI/methotrexate controls. The TRB repertoires of T cells infiltrating skin or the GI tract showed only limited overlap with the TRB repertoires found in blood. Donor-recipient similarity was low at 1-2 months but increased during the first year, and donor CD8+ memory clones often dominated later blood repertoires.

Details on this clone: The clone's antigen remains unknown. Base qualities are not recorded, but no much larger clone differs from it by a single base.

The CDR3 goes from the cysteine to the phenylalanine over 15 residues. The retained sequence is limited to the CDR3, 45 bases, with the frame set at the first base. CDR1 and CDR2 are drawn from the germline V gene: MDHEN, SYDVKM. V is pared back by 3 bases and J by 2 bases, with 11 bases lying between the germline termini. The PTCy-treated patients were drawn from a prospective, multi-institutional clinical trial. Peripheral blood and bone marrow mononuclear cells were isolated by Ficoll-Hypaque density centrifugation and cryopreserved. Genomic DNA was used for TRB sequencing, which was performed with the immunoSEQ assay at survey resolution or with the hsTCRB kit. As for the original processing: The immunoSEQ software handled initial read processing, and the LymphoSeq R package was used for repertoire analyses. For each TRB dataset, clonality was calculated as 1 minus normalized Shannon entropy, and the Gini coefficient was computed as well. To infer phenotypes in unsorted samples, TRB sequences from sorted subsets of the recipient or donor were mapped onto unsorted samples from the same recipient. Imported from immuneACCESS, the table was reduced by TCRdb to in-frame sequences with V and J called. These copies leave out some clones; in studies compared against another copy, an unresolved V gene accounts for under half, and the cause of the remainder is not known. V and J calls and clone size follow that table, whereas D and trimming were derived from the DNA. In all, the sample holds tens of thousands of clones, and 86% of those were seen once. The biggest ten clones account for roughly 2.8% of the sample.

The chain joins TRBV28 to TRBJ2-1; 5 matching bases give a weak D call of TRBD1. The TCR originated in a man in his thirties or forties with a blood cancer, CMV-positive, and with a related stem cell donor. The sample taken for sequencing was PBMCs. DNA sequence: TGTGCCAGCAGTTTTAGGGGCCCCACCTACAATGAGCAGTTCTTC. It translates as CASSFRGPTYNEQFF.